These T cell receptor beta chains were read from a single sample in a study of blood T cells in healthy people across ages. TCRdb fed the 5' RACE reads into MiXCR, producing one record per CDR3 protein. Of over 1,300,000 distinct CDR3 sequences listed, roughly 64% are singletons. The specimen was blood. Every receptor here comes from a man between 18 and 29 years old in good health. CDR3s include the opening cysteine and the closing phenylalanine or tryptophan. Fields, in order: J gene, D gene, clone size, V gene, CDR3 DNA, CDR3 protein. The D gene is left open where the match is weak. Only some rows state a clone size, as once, few, many or a class for expanded clones.

J: TRBJ1-1; D: -; size: -; V: TRBV6-5; DNA: TGTGCCAGCAGTTACGCAGGCCTCGGTGAAGCTTTCTTT; CDR3: CASSYAGLGEAFF
J: TRBJ1-4; D: -; size: -; V: TRBV4-3; DNA: TGCGCCAGCAGCCAAGGGCAGGGGAGGGGGAGTGGAGAAAAACTGTTTTTT; CDR3: CASSQGQGRGSGEKLFF
J: TRBJ2-3; D: -; size: -; V: TRBV3-1; DNA: TGTGCCAGCAGCCAAAGGGACCCAGATACGCAGTATTTT; CDR3: CASSQRDPDTQYF
J: TRBJ2-5; D: -; size: -; V: TRBV2; DNA: TGTGCCAGCAGTGTTGCAGCACCAGAGGAGCTCCAGTACTTC; CDR3: CASSVAAPEELQYF
J: TRBJ2-7; D: TRBD1; size: -; V: TRBV9; DNA: TGTGCCAGCAGTTCAGGGGGCTCTGGGTATACCTACGAGCAGTACTTC; CDR3: CASSSGGSGYTYEQYF
J: TRBJ1-3; D: -; size: once; V: TRBV6-2/TRBV6-3; DNA: TGTGCCAGCGGATTAGGAGTTTCTGGAAACACCATATATTTT; CDR3: CASGLGVSGNTIYF
J: TRBJ2-7; D: -; size: -; V: TRBV4-1; DNA: TGCACCAGCAGCAAAGCTGGGTCCTACGAGCAGTACTTC; CDR3: CTSSKAGSYEQYF
J: TRBJ2-1; D: -; size: -; V: TRBV29-1; DNA: TGCAGCTCGGACGGGACAAGCTACAATGAGCAGTTCTTC; CDR3: CSSDGTSYNEQFF
J: TRBJ2-1; D: -; size: -; V: TRBV28; DNA: TGTGCCAGCGGGCAGCTGTGGGGTGAGCAGTTCTTC; CDR3: CASGQLWGEQFF
J: TRBJ1-2; D: -; size: -; V: TRBV2; DNA: TGTGCCAGCAATCCCCGGGATAACTATAACTATGGCTACACCTTC; CDR3: CASNPRDNYNYGYTF
J: TRBJ2-4; D: -; size: -; V: TRBV21-1; DNA: TGTGCCAGCAGCAAACCCAGACTAGCGGGACCCAAGTCGAAAAACATTCAGTACTTC; CDR3: CASSKPRLAGPKSKNIQYF
J: TRBJ1-1; D: -; size: -; V: TRBV4-1; DNA: TGCGCCAGCAGCCAAGCTATTGGAATGAACACTGAAGCTTTCTTT; CDR3: CASSQAIGMNTEAFF
J: TRBJ2-1; D: TRBD2; size: -; V: TRBV7-8; DNA: TGTGCCAGCAGCTTAATACTAGCGAACTACAATGAGCAGTTCTTC; CDR3: CASSLILANYNEQFF
J: TRBJ1-2; D: -; size: -; V: TRBV2; DNA: TGTGCCAGCAGTGCTTCTTCCCCGGGGAATGGCTACACCTTC; CDR3: CASSASSPGNGYTF
J: TRBJ2-5; D: -; size: -; V: TRBV12-5; DNA: TGTGCTAGTGCCCAGGGTCAAGAGACCCAGTACTTC; CDR3: CASAQGQETQYF
J: TRBJ2-1; D: -; size: -; V: TRBV27; DNA: TGTGCCAGCAGTTTGGAGAACTACAATGAGCAGTTCTTC; CDR3: CASSLENYNEQFF
J: TRBJ2-1; D: TRBD2; size: -; V: TRBV29-1; DNA: TGCAGCGTTGGCCCCCTAGGGGCGGGAGCTTACAATGAGCAGTTCTTC; CDR3: CSVGPLGAGAYNEQFF
J: TRBJ1-6; D: TRBD1; size: few; V: TRBV27; DNA: TGTGCCAGCAGGGCGGGACAGCCCTTCAATTCACCCCTCCACTTT; CDR3: CASRAGQPFNSPLHF
J: TRBJ2-3; D: TRBD2; size: -; V: TRBV6-2/TRBV6-3; DNA: TGTGCCAGCAGTTACTCGACGGGAGGGCGAAGTTCCGATACGCAGTATTTT; CDR3: CASSYSTGGRSSDTQYF
J: TRBJ1-1; D: -; size: -; V: TRBV12-3/TRBV12-4; DNA: TGTGCCAGCAGTCCAGGGCCTCGGGAAGCTTTCTTT; CDR3: CASSPGPREAFF
J: TRBJ2-1; D: -; size: many; V: TRBV27; DNA: TGTGCCAGCAGTATAAGCCACCGTAATGAGCAGTTCTTC; CDR3: CASSISHRNEQFF
J: TRBJ2-2; D: -; size: -; V: TRBV29-1; DNA: TGCAGCGTTGGGCCTCAGAACACCGGGGAGCTGTTTTTT; CDR3: CSVGPQNTGELFF
J: TRBJ2-3; D: -; size: -; V: TRBV6-6; DNA: TGTGCCAGCAGTTATCCCGATACACCAGATACGCAGTATTTT; CDR3: CASSYPDTPDTQYF
J: TRBJ2-1; D: -; size: -; V: TRBV5-1; DNA: TGCGCCAGCAGCTTGGGCGGGACAGAAGACAATGAGCAGTTCTTC; CDR3: CASSLGGTEDNEQFF
J: TRBJ2-4; D: -; size: -; V: TRBV7-2; DNA: TGTGCCAGCAGCCAGAAAAGCATTCAGTACTTC; CDR3: CASSQKSIQYF
J: TRBJ1-6; D: TRBD1; size: -; V: TRBV10-2; DNA: TGCGCCAGCAGTGAGTCGTTAGGGGGCGCAGATTCACCCCTCCACTTT; CDR3: CASSESLGGADSPLHF
J: TRBJ2-7; D: -; size: -; V: TRBV5-6; DNA: TGTGCCAGCAGCGTGGACGGCCCCTACGAGCAGTACTTC; CDR3: CASSVDGPYEQYF
J: TRBJ2-6; D: -; size: -; V: TRBV4-2; DNA: TGTGCCAGCAGCCAAGAGGCATCGTTCTCTGGGGCCAACGTCCTGACTTTC; CDR3: CASSQEASFSGANVLTF
J: TRBJ2-6; D: -; size: -; V: TRBV3-1; DNA: TGTGCCAGCAGCCAAGACTTCTCTGGGGCCAACGTCCTGACTTTC; CDR3: CASSQDFSGANVLTF
J: TRBJ1-1; D: TRBD1; size: -; V: TRBV25-1; DNA: TGTGCCAGCAGCATGACAGGGGGCGTAACTGAAGCTTTCTTT; CDR3: CASSMTGGVTEAFF
J: TRBJ2-1; D: TRBD2; size: -; V: TRBV20-1; DNA: TGCAGTGCTAGGGGGGATGAGGCTAGCGGGAAGTGGAGCTCCTACAATGAGCAGTTCTTC; CDR3: CSARGDEASGKWSSYNEQFF
J: TRBJ1-2; D: -; size: -; V: TRBV7-9; DNA: TGTGCCAGCAGCTTCGACTCGATTGGGTATGGCTACACCTTC; CDR3: CASSFDSIGYGYTF
J: TRBJ2-3; D: TRBD2; size: -; V: TRBV2; DNA: TGTGCCAGCAGTGAGTTGGCTAGCGGGAGCACAGATACGCAGTATTTT; CDR3: CASSELASGSTDTQYF
J: TRBJ1-6; D: -; size: few; V: TRBV20-1; DNA: TGCAGTGCTAGCCTTACTCAGGGACGCAATTCACCCCTCCACTTT; CDR3: CSASLTQGRNSPLHF
J: TRBJ2-5; D: -; size: -; V: TRBV11-2; DNA: TGTGCCAGCAGCTTAGCGGGTGGGATGAGGGGGACCCAGTACTTC; CDR3: CASSLAGGMRGTQYF
J: TRBJ1-1; D: -; size: -; V: TRBV6-2/TRBV6-3; DNA: TGTGCCAGCAGTGACCACAGCGTCCCTGAAGCTTTCTTT; CDR3: CASSDHSVPEAFF
J: TRBJ2-2; D: -; size: few; V: TRBV14; DNA: TGTGCCAGCAAACGGGGCGCGAACACCGGGGAGCTGTTTTTT; CDR3: CASKRGANTGELFF
J: TRBJ2-4; D: -; size: few; V: TRBV7-9; DNA: TGTGCCAGCAGCTTCCACGGGAAAAACATTCAGTACTTC; CDR3: CASSFHGKNIQYF
J: TRBJ2-1; D: -; size: -; V: TRBV7-9; DNA: TGTGCCAGCAGCTTAGATCGAAGCAGAAAGGGCAATGAGCAGTTCTTC; CDR3: CASSLDRSRKGNEQFF
J: TRBJ1-6; D: TRBD1; size: few; V: TRBV5-1; DNA: TGCGCCAGCAGCCGGCTACCTTCACAGGGGAGCTCCTATAATTCACCCCTCCACTTT; CDR3: CASSRLPSQGSSYNSPLHF
J: TRBJ2-3; D: -; size: -; V: TRBV5-1; DNA: TGCGCCAGCAGTTATGGTGAGACGCACACAGATACGCAGTATTTT; CDR3: CASSYGETHTDTQYF
J: TRBJ1-2; D: TRBD1; size: once; V: TRBV12-3/TRBV12-4; DNA: TGTGCCAGCAGCGATAACAGGGGGCAAAGCGGCTACACCTTC; CDR3: CASSDNRGQSGYTF
J: TRBJ2-2; D: TRBD2; size: -; V: TRBV4-1; DNA: TGCGCCAGCAGCCACGGGACTAGCGGGGGACCAGTCACCGGGGAGCTGTTTTTT; CDR3: CASSHGTSGGPVTGELFF
J: TRBJ2-7; D: TRBD1; size: -; V: TRBV5-1; DNA: TGCGCCAGCAGCCCGATTGGACAGGGTGGGTACGAGCAGTACTTC; CDR3: CASSPIGQGGYEQYF
J: TRBJ2-7; D: TRBD2; size: -; V: TRBV10-2; DNA: TGCGCCAGCAGTAATGAGCGCGGACTAGGGTCCTACGAGCAGTACTTC; CDR3: CASSNERGLGSYEQYF
J: TRBJ2-5; D: TRBD2; size: -; V: TRBV15; DNA: TGTGCCACCAGTTCAGCGGGAGTTGGAGAGACCCAGTACTTC; CDR3: CATSSAGVGETQYF
J: TRBJ1-2; D: TRBD1; size: -; V: TRBV20-1; DNA: TGCAGTGCACCGCCCGCGGGACAGGGGCGTCGGGGCTACACCTTC; CDR3: CSAPPAGQGRRGYTF
J: TRBJ2-5; D: -; size: -; V: TRBV16; DNA: TGTGCCAGCAGCCAATCTGGTGGGCGGGACTCCTACGTGCAGTACTTC; CDR3: CASSQSGGRDSYVQYF
J: TRBJ2-5; D: -; size: -; V: TRBV2; DNA: TGTGCCAGCAGTAGGGAACCTGAAGAGACCCAGTACTTC; CDR3: CASSREPEETQYF
J: TRBJ2-7; D: -; size: -; V: TRBV6-2/TRBV6-3; DNA: TGTGCCAGCAGGACCGTGGGGTACGAGCAGTACTTC; CDR3: CASRTVGYEQYF
J: TRBJ2-3; D: -; size: -; V: TRBV6-2/TRBV6-3; DNA: TGTGCCAGCTTTAGCGGCACGGGGGGCACAGATACGCAGTATTTT; CDR3: CASFSGTGGTDTQYF
J: TRBJ2-3; D: -; size: -; V: TRBV20-1; DNA: TGCGGTGCCCGACCAAGCACAGATACGCAGTATTTT; CDR3: CGARPSTDTQYF
J: TRBJ1-2; D: -; size: -; V: TRBV6-4; DNA: TGTGCCAGCAAGGTGGAGAGCAGCTTGAACTATGGCTACACCTTC; CDR3: CASKVESSLNYGYTF
J: TRBJ1-2; D: -; size: -; V: TRBV20-1; DNA: TGCAGTGCTAGAGACCCCAGCGGGTTTCGAGGCTACACCTTC; CDR3: CSARDPSGFRGYTF
J: TRBJ2-1; D: -; size: -; V: TRBV7-2; DNA: TGTGCCAGCAGCCGACTTGCGGGACAATACAATGAGCAGTTCTTC; CDR3: CASSRLAGQYNEQFF